The rows below give T cell receptor beta chains drawn from one sample of a study of Ad26.COV2.S vaccination and SARS-CoV-2 variants. Libraries were prepared by immunoSEQ multiplex PCR; TCRdb keeps only in-frame clonotypes and omits some of them. The sample yields 360,000 or so clones, around 86% seen once. Sequences were derived from peripheral blood, sampled in a trial of Ad26.COV2.S vaccine versus placebo. These receptors all come from a person aged 18-65 years who received the Ad26.COV2.S COVID-19 vaccine or a placebo. Each CDR3 is given with its conserved first and last residue. Fields, in order: CDR3 DNA, CDR3 protein, D gene, clone size, J gene, V gene, CDR3 length. D genes are given only for firm matches. For some rows the clone size is stated as once, few or many, or as a class when expanded; others skip it.

DNA: TGCGCCAGCAGCCCAGGGTCGATTGGGCAGCTGGGGACTGAAGCTTTCTTT; CDR3: CASSPGSIGQLGTEAFF; D: -; size: -; J: TRBJ1-1; V: TRBV5-1; length: 17
DNA: TGTGCCAGCAGTTCCGGACTAGCGGGGGAGCCCACCGGGGAGCTGTTTTTT; CDR3: CASSSGLAGEPTGELFF; D: TRBD2; size: -; J: TRBJ2-2; V: TRBV27; length: 17
DNA: TGTGCCAGCAGCCCGGACACAAACTACTATGGCTACACCTTC; CDR3: CASSPDTNYYGYTF; D: -; size: -; J: TRBJ1-2; V: TRBV27; length: 14
DNA: TGTGCCAGCAGTCAAGGGACAGTGTGGAATTCACCCCTCCACTTT; CDR3: CASSQGTVWNSPLHF; D: TRBD1; size: -; J: TRBJ1-6; V: TRBV6-2/TRBV6-3; length: 15
DNA: TGTGCCAGCAGTTCCCAGTTCGGGGACGAGCAGTACTTC; CDR3: CASSSQFGDEQYF; D: -; size: -; J: TRBJ2-7; V: TRBV11-1; length: 13
DNA: TGTGCCAGCAGCCCCTTTCCAGGCACAGATACGCAGTATTTT; CDR3: CASSPFPGTDTQYF; D: -; size: -; J: TRBJ2-3; V: TRBV11-2; length: 14
DNA: TGTGCCAGCTCACTGGCCCCTGGCGGGGGGACCTACGAGCAGTACTTC; CDR3: CASSLAPGGGTYEQYF; D: TRBD2; size: -; J: TRBJ2-7; V: TRBV18; length: 16
DNA: TGCGCCAGCAGTTTGCCGGGACCTGAAGCTTTCTTT; CDR3: CASSLPGPEAFF; D: -; size: once; J: TRBJ1-1; V: TRBV23-1; length: 12
DNA: TGTGCCAGCAGCCACCAGGGATACACCGGGGAGCTGTTTTTT; CDR3: CASSHQGYTGELFF; D: -; size: -; J: TRBJ2-2; V: TRBV3-1/TRBV3-2; length: 14
DNA: TGCGCCAGCAGCAACGACAGGGGAATACGGGACACTGAAGCTTTCTTT; CDR3: CASSNDRGIRDTEAFF; D: TRBD1; size: once; J: TRBJ1-1; V: TRBV10-2; length: 16
DNA: TGTGCCAGCAGCTACCAGGGAAACTACGAGCAGTACTTC; CDR3: CASSYQGNYEQYF; D: -; size: -; J: TRBJ2-7; V: TRBV13; length: 13
DNA: TGTGCCAGTAGTACCGTCGCGGGACAGAGCTCCTACGAGCAGTACTTC; CDR3: CASSTVAGQSSYEQYF; D: -; size: -; J: TRBJ2-7; V: TRBV19; length: 16
DNA: TGTGCCAGCTCACCAACTGAAGTGACTGAAGCTTTCTTT; CDR3: CASSPTEVTEAFF; D: -; size: many; J: TRBJ1-1; V: TRBV18; length: 13
DNA: TGTGCCAGCAGCTTGGTTTTAGCGGGGGCCACAGATACGCAGTATTTT; CDR3: CASSLVLAGATDTQYF; D: TRBD2; size: once; J: TRBJ2-3; V: TRBV7-3; length: 16
DNA: TGTGCCAGCAGCCACGACAGGGTCTCTGGAAACACCATATATTTT; CDR3: CASSHDRVSGNTIYF; D: TRBD1; size: few; J: TRBJ1-3; V: TRBV3-1/TRBV3-2; length: 15
DNA: TGTGCCTGGAGATACAGGGATGGGGGAGCTTTCTTT; CDR3: CAWRYRDGGAFF; D: -; size: -; J: TRBJ1-1; V: TRBV30; length: 12
DNA: TGTGCCAGCAGTTTCAGGGGCACTGAAGCTTTCTTT; CDR3: CASSFRGTEAFF; D: -; size: -; J: TRBJ1-1; V: TRBV2; length: 12
DNA: TGCGCCAGCAGCCAACGGACAGGGGGCACAGATACGCAGTATTTT; CDR3: CASSQRTGGTDTQYF; D: TRBD1; size: -; J: TRBJ2-3; V: TRBV4-3; length: 15
DNA: TGCGCCAGCAGCCAAGATGCGGGCCGGGGCTACACCTTC; CDR3: CASSQDAGRGYTF; D: -; size: -; J: TRBJ1-2; V: TRBV4-3; length: 13
DNA: TGTGCCAGCAGCAAAGCGTTTGGGACTAGCGGGGCTAATGAGCAGTTCTTC; CDR3: CASSKAFGTSGANEQFF; D: -; size: -; J: TRBJ2-1; V: TRBV21-1; length: 17
DNA: TGTGCCATCAGTGGCCACGTTAGAAACACTGAAGCTTTCTTT; CDR3: CAISGHVRNTEAFF; D: -; size: few; J: TRBJ1-1; V: TRBV10-3; length: 14
DNA: TGCGCCAGCAGCCAAGATCCGGGACAGGGGTTTGGAAACACCATATATTTT; CDR3: CASSQDPGQGFGNTIYF; D: TRBD1; size: -; J: TRBJ1-3; V: TRBV4-1; length: 17
DNA: TGTGCCATCAGTGAGGCTGGGGGCGATTCACCCCTCCACTTT; CDR3: CAISEAGGDSPLHF; D: -; size: -; J: TRBJ1-6; V: TRBV10-3; length: 14
DNA: TGTGCCAGCAGATTGGACAGGGTAGGGAACACTGAAGCTTTCTTT; CDR3: CASRLDRVGNTEAFF; D: TRBD1; size: -; J: TRBJ1-1; V: TRBV6-5; length: 15
DNA: TGTGCCAGCAGCTTAGAGGGTTCTGGCGAAGCTTTCTTT; CDR3: CASSLEGSGEAFF; D: -; size: -; J: TRBJ1-1; V: TRBV7-3; length: 13
DNA: TGCAGTGCTCGACAGGACTACGAGCAGTACTTC; CDR3: CSARQDYEQYF; D: -; size: -; J: TRBJ2-7; V: TRBV20-1; length: 11
DNA: TGTGCCAGCAGCCGGGACAGGGGGGATTACGAGCAGTACTTC; CDR3: CASSRDRGDYEQYF; D: TRBD1; size: -; J: TRBJ2-7; V: TRBV5-5; length: 14
DNA: TGTGCCAGCAGCTCGGTCTATGGCTACACCTTC; CDR3: CASSSVYGYTF; D: -; size: -; J: TRBJ1-2; V: TRBV5-4; length: 11
DNA: TGTGCCAGCAGTCTCGGGACAGCCTTCTACGAGCAGTACTTC; CDR3: CASSLGTAFYEQYF; D: TRBD1; size: -; J: TRBJ2-7; V: TRBV6-5; length: 14
DNA: TGTGCCAGCTCCCCAGTTGAAGGTACTGAAGCTTTCTTT; CDR3: CASSPVEGTEAFF; D: -; size: few; J: TRBJ1-1; V: TRBV6-6; length: 13
DNA: TGTGCCAGCAGCCCAGGGACTGCATATTCCTACGAGCAGTACTTC; CDR3: CASSPGTAYSYEQYF; D: -; size: -; J: TRBJ2-7; V: TRBV5-4; length: 15
DNA: TGTGCCAGCAGCTCCAGGGGAGTAGGTAGCACAGATACGCAGTATTTT; CDR3: CASSSRGVGSTDTQYF; D: -; size: few; J: TRBJ2-3; V: TRBV7-9; length: 16
DNA: TGTGCCAGCAGCCCGTATAGCGGGGTCTCCTACAATGAGCAGTTCTTC; CDR3: CASSPYSGVSYNEQFF; D: TRBD2; size: -; J: TRBJ2-1; V: TRBV7-9; length: 16
DNA: TGTGCCAGCAGTCCTGGGGACGTCGGGTACGAGCAGTACTTC; CDR3: CASSPGDVGYEQYF; D: -; size: -; J: TRBJ2-7; V: TRBV27; length: 14
DNA: TGTGCCAGCAGTATCCCCGGGACGGGGAACTATGGCTACACCTTC; CDR3: CASSIPGTGNYGYTF; D: -; size: -; J: TRBJ1-2; V: TRBV6-6; length: 15
DNA: TGCGCCAGCAGCTTGGGGCAGGGGACCATCTACGAGCAGTACTTC; CDR3: CASSLGQGTIYEQYF; D: -; size: -; J: TRBJ2-7; V: TRBV5-1; length: 15
DNA: TGTGCCAGCAGCCTCCTAGAATCAGATACGCAGTATTTT; CDR3: CASSLLESDTQYF; D: -; size: -; J: TRBJ2-3; V: TRBV7-9; length: 13
DNA: TGCGCCAGCAGCTTGGCCGGGCAGGGGAGGGTTAATGAGCAGTTCTTC; CDR3: CASSLAGQGRVNEQFF; D: -; size: few; J: TRBJ2-1; V: TRBV5-1; length: 16
DNA: TGTGCCAGCAGTTCGACGAACAATCAGCCCCAGCATTTT; CDR3: CASSSTNNQPQHF; D: -; size: -; J: TRBJ1-5; V: TRBV6-6; length: 13
DNA: TGTGCCAGCAGTTACGGCAGGGGGAGTTTAGCCAAAAACATTCAGTACTTC; CDR3: CASSYGRGSLAKNIQYF; D: TRBD1; size: -; J: TRBJ2-4; V: TRBV6-2/TRBV6-3; length: 17
DNA: TGTGCCAGCATCCCGACAGGGGGATTAAACACCGGGGAGCTGTTTTTT; CDR3: CASIPTGGLNTGELFF; D: TRBD1; size: -; J: TRBJ2-2; V: TRBV2; length: 16
DNA: TGTGCCAGCAGCCCGTGGACGGTACTCCAAGAGACCCAGTACTTC; CDR3: CASSPWTVLQETQYF; D: -; size: -; J: TRBJ2-5; V: TRBV7-9; length: 15
DNA: TGTGCCAGCAGTGGCTGGGAGGCACATAGCAATCAGCCCCAGCATTTT; CDR3: CASSGWEAHSNQPQHF; D: -; size: few; J: TRBJ1-5; V: TRBV6-1; length: 16
DNA: TGCGCCAGCAGCCAAGGGGGGGCCAGGGAGACCCAGTACTTC; CDR3: CASSQGGARETQYF; D: -; size: -; J: TRBJ2-5; V: TRBV4-1; length: 14
DNA: TGCAGCGCCCGGCTGGGGCTGACAGGGTTTGGAAACACCATATATTTT; CDR3: CSARLGLTGFGNTIYF; D: TRBD1; size: -; J: TRBJ1-3; V: TRBV29-1; length: 16
DNA: TGTGCCAGCAGTTACCACGTGGGGGCGAACACTGAAGCTTTCTTT; CDR3: CASSYHVGANTEAFF; D: -; size: -; J: TRBJ1-1; V: TRBV6-5; length: 15
DNA: TGTGCCTGGAGTCTGTCAGCGTCCTACGAGCAGTACTTC; CDR3: CAWSLSASYEQYF; D: -; size: -; J: TRBJ2-7; V: TRBV30; length: 13
DNA: TGCGCCAGCAGCTTGAGCGTTGGTACTGGGGCCAACGTCCTGACTTTC; CDR3: CASSLSVGTGANVLTF; D: -; size: -; J: TRBJ2-6; V: TRBV5-1; length: 16
DNA: TGCGCCAGCAGCTCAGGACAGACTTCCTACGAGCAGTACTTC; CDR3: CASSSGQTSYEQYF; D: -; size: -; J: TRBJ2-7; V: TRBV5-1; length: 14
DNA: TGTGCCAGCAGGAAAGACGGGGGCTACACCTTC; CDR3: CASRKDGGYTF; D: -; size: -; J: TRBJ1-2; V: TRBV21-1; length: 11
DNA: TGTGCCAGCAAGGGAGTGGGGGATACGCAGTATTTT; CDR3: CASKGVGDTQYF; D: -; size: once; J: TRBJ2-3; V: TRBV27; length: 12
DNA: TGTGCCAGCAGCCAGCTACAACGGACAGGGCAAGAGACCCAGTACTTC; CDR3: CASSQLQRTGQETQYF; D: TRBD1; size: -; J: TRBJ2-5; V: TRBV3-1/TRBV3-2; length: 16